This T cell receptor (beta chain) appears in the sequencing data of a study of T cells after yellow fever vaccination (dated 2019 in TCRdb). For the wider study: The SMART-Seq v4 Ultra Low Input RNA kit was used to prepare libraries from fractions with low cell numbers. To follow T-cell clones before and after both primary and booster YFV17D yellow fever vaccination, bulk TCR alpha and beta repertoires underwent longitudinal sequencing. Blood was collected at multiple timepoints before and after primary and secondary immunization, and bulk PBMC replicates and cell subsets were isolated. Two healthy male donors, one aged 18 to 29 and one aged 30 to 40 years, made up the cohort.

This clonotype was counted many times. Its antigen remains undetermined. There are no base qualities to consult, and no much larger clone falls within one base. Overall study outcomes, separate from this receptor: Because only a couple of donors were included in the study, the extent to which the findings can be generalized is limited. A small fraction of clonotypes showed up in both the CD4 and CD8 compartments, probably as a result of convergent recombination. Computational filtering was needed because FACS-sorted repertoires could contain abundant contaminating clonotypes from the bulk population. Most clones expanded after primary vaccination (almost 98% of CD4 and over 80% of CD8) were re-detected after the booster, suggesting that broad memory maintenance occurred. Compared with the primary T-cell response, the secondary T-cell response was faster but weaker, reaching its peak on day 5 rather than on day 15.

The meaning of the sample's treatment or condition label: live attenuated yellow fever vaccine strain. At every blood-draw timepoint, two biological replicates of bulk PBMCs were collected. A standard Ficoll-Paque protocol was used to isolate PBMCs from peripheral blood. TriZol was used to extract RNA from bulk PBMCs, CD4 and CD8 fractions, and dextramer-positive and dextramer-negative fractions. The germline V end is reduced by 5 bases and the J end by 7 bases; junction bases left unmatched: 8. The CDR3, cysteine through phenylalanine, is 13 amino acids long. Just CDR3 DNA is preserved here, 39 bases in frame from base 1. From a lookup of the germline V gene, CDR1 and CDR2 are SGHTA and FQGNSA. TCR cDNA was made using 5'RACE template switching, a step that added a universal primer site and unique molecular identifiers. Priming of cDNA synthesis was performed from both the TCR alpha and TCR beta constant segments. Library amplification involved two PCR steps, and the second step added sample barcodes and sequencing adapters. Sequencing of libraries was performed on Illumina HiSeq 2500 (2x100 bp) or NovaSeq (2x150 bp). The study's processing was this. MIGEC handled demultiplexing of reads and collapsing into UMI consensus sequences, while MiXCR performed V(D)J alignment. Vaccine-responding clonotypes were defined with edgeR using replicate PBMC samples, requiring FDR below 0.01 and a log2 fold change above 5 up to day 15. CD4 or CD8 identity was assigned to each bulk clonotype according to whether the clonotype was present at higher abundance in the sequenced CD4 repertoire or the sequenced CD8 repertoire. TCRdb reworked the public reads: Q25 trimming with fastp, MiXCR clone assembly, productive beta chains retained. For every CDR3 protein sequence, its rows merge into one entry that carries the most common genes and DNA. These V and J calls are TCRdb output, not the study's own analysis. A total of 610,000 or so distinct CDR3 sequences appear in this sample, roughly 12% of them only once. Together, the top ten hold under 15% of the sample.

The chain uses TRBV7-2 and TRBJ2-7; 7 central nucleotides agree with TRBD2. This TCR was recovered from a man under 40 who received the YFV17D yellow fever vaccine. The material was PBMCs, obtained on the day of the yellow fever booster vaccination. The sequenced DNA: TGTGCCAGCAGCCTTCCGGGGAGGGAAGAGCAGTACTTC. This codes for CASSLPGREEQYF. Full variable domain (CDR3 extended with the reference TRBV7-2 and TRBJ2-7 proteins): GAGVSQSPSNKVTEKGKDVELRCDPISGHTALYWYRQSLGQGLEFLIYFQGNSAPDKSGLPSDRFSAERTGGSVSTLTIQRTQQEDSAVYLCASSLPGREEQYFGPGTRLTVT.